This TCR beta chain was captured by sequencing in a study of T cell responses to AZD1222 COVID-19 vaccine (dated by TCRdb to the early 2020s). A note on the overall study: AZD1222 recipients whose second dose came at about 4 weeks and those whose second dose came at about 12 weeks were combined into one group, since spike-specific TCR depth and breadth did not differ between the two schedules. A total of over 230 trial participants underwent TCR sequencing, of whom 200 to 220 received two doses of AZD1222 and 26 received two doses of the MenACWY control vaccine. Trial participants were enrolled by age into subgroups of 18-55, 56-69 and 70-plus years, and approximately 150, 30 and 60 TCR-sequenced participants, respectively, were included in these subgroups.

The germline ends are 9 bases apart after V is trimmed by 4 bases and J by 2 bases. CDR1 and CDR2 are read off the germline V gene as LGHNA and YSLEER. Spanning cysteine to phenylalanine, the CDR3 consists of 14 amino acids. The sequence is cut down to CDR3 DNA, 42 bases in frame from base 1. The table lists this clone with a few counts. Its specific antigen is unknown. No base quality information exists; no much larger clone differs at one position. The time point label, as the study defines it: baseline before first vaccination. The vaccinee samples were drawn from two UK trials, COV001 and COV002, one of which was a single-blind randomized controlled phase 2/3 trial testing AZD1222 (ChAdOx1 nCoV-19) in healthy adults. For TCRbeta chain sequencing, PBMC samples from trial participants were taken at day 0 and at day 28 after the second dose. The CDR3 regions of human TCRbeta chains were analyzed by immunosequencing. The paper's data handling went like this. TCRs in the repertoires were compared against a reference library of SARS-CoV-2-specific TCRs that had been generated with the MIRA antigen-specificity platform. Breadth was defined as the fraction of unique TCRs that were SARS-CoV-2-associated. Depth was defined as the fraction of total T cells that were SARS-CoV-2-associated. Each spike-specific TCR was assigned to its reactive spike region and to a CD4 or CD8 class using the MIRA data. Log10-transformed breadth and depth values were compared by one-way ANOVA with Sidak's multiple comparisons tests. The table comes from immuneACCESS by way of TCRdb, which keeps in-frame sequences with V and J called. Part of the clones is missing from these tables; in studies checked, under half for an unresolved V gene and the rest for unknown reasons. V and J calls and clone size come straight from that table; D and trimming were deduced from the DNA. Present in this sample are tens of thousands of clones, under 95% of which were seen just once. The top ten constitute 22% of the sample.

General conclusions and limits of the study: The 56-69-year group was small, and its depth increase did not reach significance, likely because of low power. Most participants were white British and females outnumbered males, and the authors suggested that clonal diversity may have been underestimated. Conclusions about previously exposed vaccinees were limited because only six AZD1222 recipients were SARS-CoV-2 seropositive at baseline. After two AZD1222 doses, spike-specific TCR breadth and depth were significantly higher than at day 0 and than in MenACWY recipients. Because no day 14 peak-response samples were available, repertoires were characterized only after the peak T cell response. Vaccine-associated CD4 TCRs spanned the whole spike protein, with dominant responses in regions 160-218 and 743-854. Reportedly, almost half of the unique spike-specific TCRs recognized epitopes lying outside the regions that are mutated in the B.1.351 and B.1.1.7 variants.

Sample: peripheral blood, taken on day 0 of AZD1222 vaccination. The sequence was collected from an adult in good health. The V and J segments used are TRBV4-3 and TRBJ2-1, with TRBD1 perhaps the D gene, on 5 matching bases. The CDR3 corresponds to CASSPGFTYNEQFF. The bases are TGCGCCAGCAGCCCAGGGTTTACCTACAATGAGCAGTTCTTC.